The 23 T cell receptor beta chains below all came from one sample that was sequenced in a study of blood T cell repertoires in COVID-19. Profiled with immunoSEQ multiplex PCR; TCRdb holds only in-frame clones, not every one. There are roughly 200,000 clones in the sample; 65% to 85% occur only once, and 1.3% lies in the top ten. The specimen was peripheral blood. These receptors came from a woman aged 30 to 39 with COVID-19, enrolled during active disease.

The chain links TRBV15 to TRBJ1-2; D perhaps matches TRBD1 (6 bases). The CDR3 extends over 15 amino acids. Germline CDR1 is LNHNV and CDR2 is YYDKDF (reference sequence). The germline V and J ends were trimmed by 0 bases and 5 bases, with 13 bases remaining between them. DNA for the CDR3: TGTGCCACCAGCAGAGATCGTTGGGACAAATATGGCTACACCTTC. Its translation: CATSRDRWDKYGYTF.

This clone was detected only once. The DNA of the CDR3 is TGTGCCAGCAGTTACCTAGCGGGGGTCTCAGATACGCAGTATTTT. This sequence encodes CASSYLAGVSDTQYF. V and J are TRBV6-5 and TRBJ2-3; 10 nucleotides match TRBD2. CDR3 length: 15 amino acids. V lost 2 bases to trimming and J lost 4 bases; unmatched junction nucleotides: 3. Germline loops: CDR1 MNHEY, CDR2 SVGAGI.

This chain uses TRBV7-9 with TRBJ2-2; D is perhaps TRBD1 (6 bases). Per germline, CDR1 SEHNR and CDR2 FQNEAQ (reference sequence). The CDR3 is 15 amino acids. Trimming removed 2 bases from V and 6 bases from J, with 13 bases in between. CDR3 in amino acids: CASSLNQGWAGELFF. The CDR3 coding sequence is TGTGCCAGCAGCTTAAACCAGGGGTGGGCCGGGGAGCTGTTTTTT.

The chain links TRBV15 to TRBJ2-3, with TRBD2 matching 12 bases. Per germline, CDR1 LNHNV and CDR2 YYDKDF (reference sequence). The trim removed 1 base at V and 0 bases at J, leaving 11 bases unmatched. The CDR3 loop spans 20 amino acids. The DNA for the CDR3 is TGTGCCACCAGCAGAGGGGTTCTAGCGGGGGGGCCTACCAGCACAGATACGCAGTATTTT. Its protein is CATSRGVLAGGPTSTDTQYF. The full variable domain, completed using reference TRBV15 and TRBJ2-3, is DAMVIQNPRYQVTQFGKPVTLSCSQTLNHNVMYWYQQKSSQAPKLLFHYYDKDFNNEADTPDNFQSRRPNTSFCFLDIRSPGLGDTAMYLCATSRGVLAGGPTSTDTQYFGPGTRLTVL.

The rearrangement joins TRBV2 to TRBJ2-7; D gene unclear. The V gene's germline CDR1 is SNHLY and CDR2 FYNNEI. Trimming took off 0 bases at V and 6 bases at J, with 6 bases between the two ends. CDR3 length: 12 amino acids. CDR3 in amino acids: CASSEALSEQYF. CDR3 nucleotide sequence: TGTGCCAGCAGTGAAGCGCTAAGCGAGCAGTACTTC. Filled out from reference TRBV2 and TRBJ2-7, the complete variable domain reads EPEVTQTPSHQVTQMGQEVILRCVPISNHLYFYWYRQILGQKVEFLVSFYNNEISEKSEIFDDQFSVERPDGSNFTLKIRSTKLEDSAMYFCASSEALSEQYFGPGTRLTVT.

This clone is a singleton in its sample. This chain uses TRBV12-3 or TRBV12-4 with TRBJ2-1; unclear D gene. Trimming pared 2 bases from V and 9 bases from J, leaving 8 bases between. The CDR3 extends over 12 amino acids. In DNA, the CDR3 is TGTGCCAGCAGTTTATCGGTTGGTGAGCAGTTCTTC. Amino acids: CASSLSVGEQFF.

V and J are TRBV18 and TRBJ1-1, with D possibly being TRBD1 (6 bases). The CDR3 extends over 14 amino acids. The V and J ends lost 3 bases and 1 base respectively, with 9 bases between them. CDR1 KGHSH and CDR2 LQKENI come from the germline V gene. CDR3 in amino acids: CASSPDRWNTEAFF. The CDR3 bases are TGTGCCAGCTCACCCGACAGGTGGAACACTGAAGCTTTCTTT.

The rearrangement joins TRBV20-1 to TRBJ2-7, with TRBD2 matching 15 bases. The germline gives CDR1 DFQATT, CDR2 SNEGSKA (reference sequence). The CDR3 is made up of 15 amino acids. V dropped 3 bases and J dropped 4; count of bases not matched to a gene: 4. The CDR3 DNA follows: TGCAGTGCTAGTAGAGGGACTAGCGGGAGGTACGAGCAGTACTTC. It is translated as CSASRGTSGRYEQYF.

Only one count was recorded for this clone. J is TRBJ1-2 and V is TRBV4-3; maybe TRBD1 (5 bases). The V end lost 0 bases, the J end lost 6 bases, and 14 bases lay between the germline ends. This CDR3 region has 15 residues. Germline loops: CDR1 LGHNA, CDR2 YSLEER. The CDR3 reads CASSQDGPQGDGYTF. The CDR3 DNA reads TGCGCCAGCAGCCAAGATGGTCCCCAAGGGGATGGCTACACCTTC.

The V and J genes are TRBV5-1 and TRBJ2-3, with 7 bases identical to TRBD1. The CDR3 extends over 16 amino acids. Germline lookup yields CDR1 SGHRS and CDR2 YFSETQ. J lost 3 bases, V lost 2 bases, and 9 bases had no gene match. This chain's CDR3 is CASSFDITGDTDTQYF. The CDR3 nucleotides are TGCGCCAGCAGCTTTGACATCACAGGGGATACAGATACGCAGTATTTT.

The chain couples TRBV9 to TRBJ2-3; 7 bases fit TRBD2. The trim removed 2 bases at V and 4 bases at J, leaving 7 bases unmatched. Germline lookup yields CDR1 SGDLS and CDR2 YYNGEE. The CDR3 is made up of 15 amino acids. Here the CDR3 reads CASSVGPSGADTQYF. Written as DNA, the CDR3 is TGTGCCAGCAGCGTGGGGCCAAGCGGGGCAGATACGCAGTATTTT.

The table lists this clone with a count of one. The chain joins TRBV19 to TRBJ1-1; no definite D call. Trimming stripped 5 bases from V and 4 bases from J, with 17 bases between. The CDR3 sequence is 15 residues long. Germline V gene sequence: CDR1 LNHDA, CDR2 SQIVND (reference sequence). The CDR3 protein is CASSSLGGGFTEAFF. The CDR3, as DNA: TGTGCCAGTAGTTCCTTGGGAGGAGGGTTCACTGAAGCTTTCTTT. Combining the CDR3 with reference TRBV19 and TRBJ1-1 gives the whole variable domain DGGITQSPKYLFRKEGQNVTLSCEQNLNHDAMYWYRQDPGQGLRLIYYSQIVNDFQKGDIAEGYSVSREKKESFPLTVTSAQKNPTAFYLCASSSLGGGFTEAFFGQGTRLTVV.

A few counts support this clone. The CDR3 nucleotides read TGTGCCAGTCCGACACGCTTACTCGATCCAAGCTCCTACGAGCAGTACTTC. Its protein is CASPTRLLDPSSYEQYF. V gene TRBV19 combines with J gene TRBJ2-7; no reliable D call. Germline V gene lookup returns CDR1 LNHDA and CDR2 SQIVND (reference sequence). There are 17 residues in the CDR3. Trimming pared 8 bases from V and 0 bases from J, leaving 23 bases between. The full variable domain, with the rest looked up from reference TRBV19 and TRBJ2-7, is DGGITQSPKYLFRKEGQNVTLSCEQNLNHDAMYWYRQDPGQGLRLIYYSQIVNDFQKGDIAEGYSVSREKKESFPLTVTSAQKNPTAFYLCASPTRLLDPSSYEQYFGPGTRLTVT.

CDR3 loop: CASSNGQITGELFF. CDR3 coding DNA: TGTGCCAGTAGTAATGGACAGATCACCGGGGAGCTGTTTTTT. The V gene is TRBV19, the J gene TRBJ2-2, with D maybe TRBD1 (6 bases). There are 14 residues in the CDR3. Germline CDR1 reads LNHDA; CDR2 reads SQIVND (reference sequence). V was pared by 4 bases and J by 4 bases, with 10 bases between.

This sequence joins TRBV2 and TRBJ2-3; 9 bases map to TRBD2. This CDR3 has 15 amino acids. The germline CDR1 and CDR2 sequences are SNHLY and FYNNEI. Unmatched junction bases numbered 8, after V lost 4 bases and J lost 6 bases. The CDR3, as DNA: TGTGCCAGCAGTGTGGGTAGCGGGGGTGGGGATACGCAGTATTTT. It codes for CASSVGSGGGDTQYF.

The CDR3 is CASSLTGGNTGELFF. The CDR3 DNA reads TGTGCCAGCAGCTTGACAGGGGGGAACACCGGGGAGCTGTTTTTT. V and J are TRBV2 and TRBJ2-2, with 9 nucleotides matching TRBD1. V gave up 6 bases and J gave up 1 base; unmatched junction bases: 3. The CDR3 has 15 amino acids. Germline-derived CDR1 and CDR2 are SNHLY and FYNNEI.

The chain combines TRBV18 with TRBJ2-4, with 9 bases lining up with TRBD2. The germline CDR1 and CDR2 sequences are KGHSH and LQKENI. V dropped 4 bases and J dropped 10; count of bases not matched to a gene: 8. CDR3 size: 14 residues. The CDR3 DNA reads TGTGCCAGCTCACGGACTAGCGAGCCGGGGATTCAGTACTTC. Translating it yields CASSRTSEPGIQYF. Full variable domain (missing parts from reference TRBV18 and TRBJ2-4): NAGVMQNPRHLVRRRGQEARLRCSPMKGHSHVYWYRQLPEEGLKFMVYLQKENIIDESGMPKERFSAEFPKEGPSILRIQQVVRGDSAAYFCASSRTSEPGIQYFGAGTRLSVL.

This clone was seen more than once but under ten times. The chain joins TRBV6-2 or TRBV6-3 to TRBJ2-7, with 9 bases that match TRBD2. Germline CDR1 reads MNHEY; CDR2 reads SVGEGT. The CDR3 has 15 amino acids. Trimming removed 2 bases from V and 1 base from J; junction bases left unmatched: 3. DNA of the CDR3: TGTGCCAGCAGTTACGGGCTAGCGGGATCCTACGAGCAGTACTTC. Translating gives CASSYGLAGSYEQYF.

This clone came up a few times. The J gene is TRBJ2-1, the V gene TRBV6-6, with 13 bases that match TRBD2. This CDR3 is built from 14 residues. Losses at the gene ends were 9 bases for V and 7 bases for J; bases not matched to a gene: 6. CDR1 and CDR2 (germline): MNHNY, SVGAGI (reference sequence). The CDR3 DNA reads TGTGCCAGTCGGACTAGCGGGAGCTATAATGAGCAGTTCTTC. Amino acids: CASRTSGSYNEQFF.

The chain joins TRBV19 to TRBJ2-3; D possibly corresponds to TRBD1 (5 bases). Trimming left V 4 bases short and J 6 bases short, with 20 bases between. This CDR3 spans 16 amino acids. Germline values: CDR1 LNHDA, CDR2 SQIVND (reference sequence). The CDR3 is CASSTPGRVSVDTQYF. CDR3 in DNA: TGTGCCAGTAGTACCCCGGGCAGGGTGAGTGTGGATACGCAGTATTTT.

V usage is TRBV19 and J usage is TRBJ2-4; TRBD1 is a possible D gene (6 bases). V gave up 8 bases and J gave up 3 bases, with 17 bases separating them. The V gene's germline CDR1 is LNHDA and CDR2 SQIVND (reference sequence). The CDR3 totals 15 residues. The CDR3 bases are TGTGCCAGTGGCACAGGGTCCCAATACAAAAACATTCAGTACTTC. It codes for CASGTGSQYKNIQYF.

This rearrangement joins TRBV6-1 to TRBJ1-3, with D perhaps matching TRBD1 (5 bases). CDR1 is MNHNS, CDR2 SASEGT, per germline. V shed 1 base and J shed 9 bases, with 19 bases lying between them. CDR3 length equals 16 residues. The CDR3 reads CASSEVEWQGGGTIYF. DNA for the CDR3: TGTGCCAGCAGTGAAGTAGAGTGGCAGGGCGGGGGCACCATATATTTT.

This clone was counted once. This same CDR3 is encoded by further DNA sequences in the sample. This chain links TRBV28 with TRBJ1-2; TRBD1 matches 7 bases. Germline lookup yields CDR1 MDHEN and CDR2 SYDVKM. The junction had 7 bases not matched to a gene; V was cut back by 5 bases and J by 1 base. The CDR3 has 15 residues. The CDR3 is CASSLWTGLNYGYTF. In DNA, the CDR3 is TGTGCCAGCAGTCTCTGGACAGGCCTTAACTATGGCTACACCTTC.